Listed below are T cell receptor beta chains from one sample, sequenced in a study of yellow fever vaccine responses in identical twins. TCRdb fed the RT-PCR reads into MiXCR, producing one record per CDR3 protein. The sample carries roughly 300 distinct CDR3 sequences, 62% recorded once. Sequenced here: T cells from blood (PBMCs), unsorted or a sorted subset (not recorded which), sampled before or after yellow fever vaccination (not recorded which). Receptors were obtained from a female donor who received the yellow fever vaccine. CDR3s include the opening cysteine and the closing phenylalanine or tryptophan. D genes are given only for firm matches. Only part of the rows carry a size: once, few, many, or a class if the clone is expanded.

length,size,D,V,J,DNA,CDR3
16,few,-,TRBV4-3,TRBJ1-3,TGCGCCAGCAGCCAAGTCCTAGGGCTCTCTGGAAACACCATATATTTT,CASSQVLGLSGNTIYF
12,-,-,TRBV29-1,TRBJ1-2,TGCAGCGTTGGAGGGGGTAACTATGGCTACACCTTC,CSVGGGNYGYTF
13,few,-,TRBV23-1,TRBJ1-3,TGCGCCAGCAGTCAATCAGGTGGCCACACCATATATTTT,CASSQSGGHTIYF
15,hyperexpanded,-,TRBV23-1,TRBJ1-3,TGCGCCAGCAGTCAATCTGGCAGTATCGGAAACACCATATATTTT,CASSQSGSIGNTIYF
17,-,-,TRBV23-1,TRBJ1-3,TGCGCCAGCAGTCAATTCCGGCCCGGCCTCTCTGGAAACACCATATATTTT,CASSQFRPGLSGNTIYF
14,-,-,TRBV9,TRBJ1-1,TGTGCCAGCAGCGTAGCCGGGTCGGGCACTGAAGCTTTCTTT,CASSVAGSGTEAFF
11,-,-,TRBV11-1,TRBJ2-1,TGTGCCAGCAGTACCGGGACTGAGCAGTTCTTC,CASSTGTEQFF
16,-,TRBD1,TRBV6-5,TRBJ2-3,TGTGCCAGCAGTTCTCACAGGGGGCTCATAGCAGATACGCAGTATTTT,CASSSHRGLIADTQYF
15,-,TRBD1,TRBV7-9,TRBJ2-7,TGTGCCAGCAGGTCAGGGGTGGACAGGACCTACGAGCAGTACTTC,CASRSGVDRTYEQYF
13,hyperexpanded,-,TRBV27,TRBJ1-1,TGTGCCAGCAGTTTAGAACAGCACACTGAAGCTTTCTTT,CASSLEQHTEAFF
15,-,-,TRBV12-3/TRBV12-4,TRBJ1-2,TGTGCCAGCAGTTTAATCGAGGGGTGGAACTATGGCTACACCTTC,CASSLIEGWNYGYTF
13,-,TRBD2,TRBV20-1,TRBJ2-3,TGCAGTGCCCTCGGACTAGCCGTAGATACGCAGTATTTT,CSALGLAVDTQYF
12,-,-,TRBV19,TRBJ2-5,TGTGCCAGTTCCGACAGTCAAGAGACCCAGTACTTC,CASSDSQETQYF
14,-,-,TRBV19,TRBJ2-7,TGTGCCAGTAGCTGGGGGGACAGCTCCTACGAGCAGTACTTC,CASSWGDSSYEQYF
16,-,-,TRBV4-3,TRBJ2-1,TGCGCCAGCAGCCAAGATGTCGGGAGCGTATACAATGAGCAGTTCTTC,CASSQDVGSVYNEQFF
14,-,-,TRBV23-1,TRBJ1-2,TGCGCCAGCAGTCATGGGAGGGGTACCTATGGCTACACCTTC,CASSHGRGTYGYTF
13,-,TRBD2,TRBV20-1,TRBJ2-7,TGCAGTGCGCCCGGCGGGAGACTCTACGAGCAGTACTTC,CSAPGGRLYEQYF
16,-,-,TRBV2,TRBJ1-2,TGTGCCAGCAGTGATGAGGTCGTTATTTGGGACTATGGCTACACCTTC,CASSDEVVIWDYGYTF
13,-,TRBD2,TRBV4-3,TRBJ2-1,TGCGCCAGCAGCCTGGGGGGGGAGAATGAGCAGTTCTTC,CASSLGGENEQFF
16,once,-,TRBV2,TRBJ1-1,TGTGCCAGCAGTGAAGAGGGAGGGGCAGTGAACACTGAAGCTTTCTTT,CASSEEGGAVNTEAFF
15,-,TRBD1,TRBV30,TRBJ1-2,TGTGCCTGGAGTGCCCCGACAGGGGGTGGTAGTGGCTACACCTTC,CAWSAPTGGGSGYTF
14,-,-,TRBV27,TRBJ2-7,TGTGCCAGCAGCCTATCGGGGTATCTGAGCGAGCAGTACTTC,CASSLSGYLSEQYF
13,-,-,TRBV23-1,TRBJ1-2,TGCGCCAGGGGAATACTCAACTACTATGGCTACACCTTC,CARGILNYYGYTF